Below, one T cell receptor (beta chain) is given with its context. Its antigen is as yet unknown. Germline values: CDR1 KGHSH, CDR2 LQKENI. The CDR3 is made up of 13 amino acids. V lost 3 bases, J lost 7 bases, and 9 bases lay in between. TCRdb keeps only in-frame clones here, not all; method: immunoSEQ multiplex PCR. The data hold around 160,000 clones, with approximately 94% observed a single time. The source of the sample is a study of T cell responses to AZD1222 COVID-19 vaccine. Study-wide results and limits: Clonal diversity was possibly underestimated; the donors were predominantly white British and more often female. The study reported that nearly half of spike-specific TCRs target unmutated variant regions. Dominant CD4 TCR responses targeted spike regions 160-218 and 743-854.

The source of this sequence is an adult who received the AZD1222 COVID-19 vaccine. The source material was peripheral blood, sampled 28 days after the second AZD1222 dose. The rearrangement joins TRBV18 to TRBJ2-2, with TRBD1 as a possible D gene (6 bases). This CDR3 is CASSPQGNGELFF. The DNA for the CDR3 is TGTGCCAGCTCACCGCAGGGGAACGGGGAGCTGTTTTTT.